The next 21 T cell receptor beta chains were all read from a single sample in a study of Tregs in tolerant kidney transplant recipients. No antigens are known for them. Repertoires were generated with immunoSEQ multiplex PCR, while TCRdb's copy carries only in-frame clones and drops some. The sample holds 25,000 to 35,000 clones, 82% seen once. The sequencing input was Tregs from blood cultured with allogeneic cells. These receptors all come from a human donor in good health.

The chain employs TRBV7-2 and TRBJ2-1; D remains unclear. The CDR3 covers 15 residues. Per germline, CDR1 SGHTA and CDR2 FQGNSA. V dropped 4 bases and J dropped 2 bases, with 12 bases sitting between them. In DNA form, the CDR3 reads TGTGCCAGCAGCTCAGGTGGCGTCCCCTACAATGAGCAGTTCTTC. Translating gives CASSSGGVPYNEQFF.

This chain uses TRBV7-2 with TRBJ2-1, with D uncertain. The CDR3 extends over 11 amino acids. CDR1 and CDR2 from the germline V gene are SGHTA and FQGNSA. Trimming took 2 bases from V and 8 from J, leaving 4 bases between them. CDR3 sequence reads: CASSLWHEQFF. The CDR3, as DNA: TGTGCCAGCAGCTTATGGCATGAGCAGTTCTTC. Supplemented by reference TRBV7-2 and TRBJ2-1, the full variable domain reads GAGVSQSPSNKVTEKGKDVELRCDPISGHTALYWYRQSLGQGLEFLIYFQGNSAPDKSGLPSDRFSAERTGGSVSTLTIQRTQQEDSAVYLCASSLWHEQFFGPGTRLTVL.

The chain combines TRBV30 with TRBJ2-5, with 7 bases identical to TRBD1. Germline CDR1 reads GTSNPN; CDR2 reads SVGIG (reference sequence). Trimming at V came to 4 bases and at J to 3 bases, leaving 8 bases not matched to a gene. The length of the CDR3 is 14 residues. The DNA of the CDR3 is TGTGCCTGGACAGTGGGACAGCTGGAAGAGACCCAGTACTTC. Residues: CAWTVGQLEETQYF.

This sequence joins TRBV4-1 and TRBJ2-5, with D possibly TRBD2 on 6 matching bases. V was trimmed by 0 bases and J by 2 bases, leaving 10 bases between them. The CDR3 length is 15 residues. Germline values: CDR1 MGHRA, CDR2 YSYEKL. This chain's CDR3 is CASSQDGTLQETQYF. The CDR3 region has the DNA TGCGCCAGCAGCCAAGATGGGACTCTTCAAGAGACCCAGTACTTC.

This sequence joins TRBV4-2 and TRBJ2-1; 9 bases match TRBD2. The J segment lost 6 bases and the V segment lost 6 bases, leaving 9 bases of the junction unmatched. CDR3 size: 15 residues. CDR1 is LGHNA and CDR2 is YNFKEQ in the germline V gene. The CDR3 is CASSPSSGSSNEQFF. In nucleotides, the CDR3 is TGTGCCAGCAGTCCAAGTAGCGGGAGCAGCAATGAGCAGTTCTTC.

The chain is built from TRBV5-1 and TRBJ2-3; D possibly matches TRBD1 or TRBD2 (6 bases each). Germline V CDR1 and CDR2: SGHRS, YFSETQ. The CDR3 has 14 amino acids. The V end lost 2 bases, the J end lost 5 bases, and 12 bases lay between the germline ends. The CDR3 nucleotides are TGCGCCAGCAGCTTAATAGGGGGGATAGATACGCAGTATTTT. Protein sequence: CASSLIGGIDTQYF.

The chain joins TRBV10-3 to TRBJ1-2, with 10 bases that match TRBD1. The CDR3 sequence is 16 residues long. The J segment lost 6 bases and the V segment lost 2 bases, leaving 9 bases of the junction unmatched. Germline V CDR1 and CDR2: ENHRY, SYGVKD. CDR3 DNA: TGTGCCATCAGTGAGCCGGGACAGGGGACCAAAAATGGCTACACCTTC. Amino acid sequence: CAISEPGQGTKNGYTF.

This rearrangement joins TRBV5-1 to TRBJ1-1, with 8 bases identical to TRBD1. This CDR3 has 14 residues. The germline CDR1 and CDR2 sequences are SGHRS and YFSETQ. With 3 bases clipped from V and 8 bases from J, the junction kept 9 bases outside the gene matches. In nucleotides, the CDR3 is TGCGCCAGCAGCTCATTATCGAGGGACAGGGAAGCTTTCTTT. Encoded protein: CASSSLSRDREAFF.

The chain employs TRBV29-1 and TRBJ1-3; 8 bases match TRBD1. CDR1 SQVTM and CDR2 ANQGSEA come from the germline V gene. CDR3 length: 15 amino acids. J was trimmed by 0 bases and V by 5 bases; bases with no gene match: 6. CDR3 DNA sequence: TGCAGCGTTTCACAGGGGGTGCTCTCTGGAAACACCATATATTTT. This gives the protein CSVSQGVLSGNTIYF.

CDR3 sequence (DNA): TGTGCCAGCAGCCAGGGACAGCACAATGAGCAGTTCTTC. This gives the protein CASSQGQHNEQFF. The V call is TRBV7-6, the J call TRBJ2-1; 7 bases are shared with TRBD1. Germline V gene data show CDR1 as SGHVS and CDR2 as FNYEAQ. The V segment lost 5 bases and the J segment 5 bases; nucleotides outside the gene matches: 3. This CDR3 is 13 amino acids long.

The gene calls are TRBV19 and TRBJ2-2, with 9 positions matching TRBD1. The CDR3 sequence is 16 residues long. Germline assignment: CDR1 LNHDA and CDR2 SQIVND (reference sequence). The CDR3 sequence is CATGLRGQGRTGELFF. DNA of the CDR3: TGTGCTACTGGATTACGGGGACAGGGTCGCACCGGGGAGCTGTTTTTT.

The genes are TRBV7-2 and TRBJ2-3; 7 nucleotides match TRBD1. In germline, CDR1 is SGHTA, CDR2 FQGNSA. There are 16 residues in the CDR3. The junction had 10 bases not matched to a gene; V was cut back by 5 bases and J by 2 bases. Written as DNA, the CDR3 is TGTGCCAGCAGCGTGGGACAGCTAGGATTCACAGATACGCAGTATTTT. This translates into CASSVGQLGFTDTQYF.

This chain connects TRBV6-6 to TRBJ2-7; 8 bases map to TRBD2. CDR1 and CDR2 (germline): MNHNY, SVGAGI (reference sequence). The length of the CDR3 is 14 residues. V was pared by 5 bases and J by 6 bases, with 9 bases of the junction left unmatched. In DNA, the CDR3 is TGTGCCAGCAGTCGGGAGGGTTCTACGATCGAGCAGTACTTC. Translating gives CASSREGSTIEQYF.

The gene calls are TRBV7-8 and TRBJ2-7; D ambiguous. Trimming pared 1 base from V and 6 bases from J, leaving 16 bases between. This CDR3 contains 15 residues. Germline assignment: CDR1 SGHVS and CDR2 FQNEAQ. The CDR3 is CASSLGVLALSEQYF. The DNA of the CDR3 is TGTGCCAGCAGCTTAGGTGTGTTAGCCCTCAGCGAGCAGTACTTC.

V gene TRBV11-2 combines with J gene TRBJ2-1; weak D call: TRBD1 (5 bases). Trimming shortened V by 5 bases and J by 15 bases, and 11 bases separated the two germline ends. CDR1 and CDR2 from the germline V gene are SGHAT and FQNNGV. CDR3 length equals 10 residues. The DNA of the CDR3 is TGTGCCAGCAGCCGACAGCGAATGTTCTTC. Translating gives CASSRQRMFF.

This sequence joins TRBV12-5 and TRBJ1-1; D gene uncertain. This CDR3 has 16 amino acids. V was clipped by 0 bases and J by 3 bases, with 14 bases between them. Germline lookup yields CDR1 LGHNT and CDR2 FRNRAP. The CDR3 DNA is TGTGCTAGTGGTTTGGTACGGTTATTAGGGTACACTGAAGCTTTCTTT. Its translation: CASGLVRLLGYTEAFF.

This chain joins TRBV7-9 and TRBJ1-1; D is ambiguous. This CDR3 spans 14 amino acids. Germline CDR1 is SEHNR and CDR2 is FQNEAQ (reference sequence). V lost 0 bases and J lost 3, with 8 bases in between. CDR3 nucleotide sequence: TGTGCCAGCAGCTTAGCAGGGAGGGACACTGAAGCTTTCTTT. Amino acid sequence: CASSLAGRDTEAFF.

The chain employs TRBV4-1 and TRBJ2-5; 12 nucleotides line up with TRBD2. The CDR3 is 16 amino acids. V gave up 4 bases and J gave up 7 bases; unmatched junction bases: 10. CDR1 and CDR2 from the germline V gene are MGHRA and YSYEKL. CDR3 region: CASSRERTSGERTQYF. CDR3 bases: TGCGCCAGCAGCCGAGAAAGGACTAGCGGGGAGCGGACCCAGTACTTC.

This clone was detected a few times. The chain combines TRBV14 with TRBJ2-7; unclear D gene. V lost 1 base and J lost 5, with 12 bases in between. This CDR3 spans 14 amino acids. Per germline, CDR1 SGHDN and CDR2 FVKESK. As DNA, the CDR3 is TGTGCCAGCAGCCAAGCGTTTTCTCGGGACGAGCAGTACTTC. It yields the protein CASSQAFSRDEQYF.

The chain uses TRBV6-6 and TRBJ2-6; TRBD2 might be the D (6 bases). There are 16 residues in the CDR3. V was cut by 9 bases and J by 0 bases, with 15 bases left in between. Germline assignment: CDR1 MNHNY and CDR2 SVGAGI (reference sequence). The CDR3 nucleotides are TGTGCCAGTTATAGCATGGGGGGCTCTGGGGCCAACGTCCTGACTTTC. As protein: CASYSMGGSGANVLTF.

This sequence joins TRBV5-4 and TRBJ2-7; perhaps TRBD2 as D (7 bases). Between the trimmed V and J ends, which lost 1 base and 6 bases, there was a span of 20 bases. Germline V gene lookup returns CDR1 SGHNT and CDR2 YYREEE (reference sequence). This CDR3 has 16 residues. In DNA form, the CDR3 reads TGTGCCAGCAGCTTGTTTGGAGGGGGAGGGCCGCGCGAGCAGTACTTC. It yields the protein CASSLFGGGGPREQYF. The complete variable domain, with remaining parts taken from reference TRBV5-4 and TRBJ2-7, reads ETGVTQSPTHLIKTRGQQVTLRCSSQSGHNTVSWYQQALGQGPQFIFQYYREEENGRGNFPPRFSGLQFPNYSSELNVNALELDDSALYLCASSLFGGGGPREQYFGPGTRLTVT.